What follows are 7 T cell receptor beta chains derived from one specimen sequenced in a study of T cell repertoires in cytomegalovirus infection. Using its own MiXCR run on the reads, TCRdb lists one record per CDR3 protein. In the table there are about 830,000 distinct CDR3 sequences, 30% to 35% of which are singletons. These receptors have no identified antigens. The sequenced sample was cultured CD8+ T cells from PBMCs, obtained from culture after CMV antigen stimulation. Receptors originate from a human donor in good health (CMV status not recorded). Some clones in this sample may be carry-over from other donors' samples.

This chain joins TRBV7-9 and TRBJ2-2, with TRBD1 identical over 7 bases. This CDR3 has 15 residues. The germline CDR1 and CDR2 sequences are SEHNR and FQNEAQ (reference sequence). The ends lost 5 bases at V and 5 bases at J; junction bases unmatched: 8. CDR3 residues: CASSPPGQLTGELFF. CDR3 nucleotide sequence: TGTGCCAGCAGCCCTCCGGGACAGTTAACCGGGGAGCTGTTTTTT.

This chain connects TRBV6-5 to TRBJ1-1; no definite D call. Trimming pared 0 bases from V and 7 bases from J, leaving 9 bases between. This CDR3 contains 13 residues. CDR1 is MNHEY and CDR2 is SVGAGI in the germline V gene. CDR3 loop: CASSYSNGDEAFF. The CDR3 DNA follows: TGTGCCAGCAGTTACTCGAACGGAGATGAAGCTTTCTTT.

This clonotype was detected a few times. V and J are TRBV6-6 and TRBJ1-1; TRBD1 aligns across 8 bases. Germline V lookup: CDR1 MNHNY, CDR2 SVGAGI (reference sequence). J was trimmed by 1 base and V by 5 bases; bases with no gene match: 3. The length of the CDR3 is 14 residues. The CDR3 DNA is TGTGCCAGCAGTGTCGGGACAGGGAACACTGAAGCTTTCTTT. The encoded protein is CASSVGTGNTEAFF.

This clonotype showed up just a few times. This chain uses TRBV7-9 with TRBJ2-2; either TRBD1 or TRBD2 may fit D (6 bases each). The germline gives CDR1 SEHNR, CDR2 FQNEAQ (reference sequence). There are 16 residues in the CDR3. Between the trimmed V and J ends, which lost 5 bases and 0 bases, there was a span of 13 bases. Here the CDR3 DNA reads TGTGCCAGCAGCCCCGAGGGGGGATCGAACACCGGGGAGCTGTTTTTT. It translates to CASSPEGGSNTGELFF.

A few counts support this clonotype. The chain links TRBV19 to TRBJ1-2; unclear D gene. Trimming cost V 1 base and J 8 bases, with 8 bases left between them. The CDR3 spans 12 residues. The V gene's germline CDR1 is LNHDA and CDR2 SQIVND (reference sequence). The CDR3, as DNA: TGTGCCAGTAGTATAGGCGGCGAGGGCTACACCTTC. Its translation is CASSIGGEGYTF. The full variable domain, in which reference TRBV19 and TRBJ1-2 provide the parts outside the CDR3, is DGGITQSPKYLFRKEGQNVTLSCEQNLNHDAMYWYRQDPGQGLRLIYYSQIVNDFQKGDIAEGYSVSREKKESFPLTVTSAQKNPTAFYLCASSIGGEGYTFGSGTRLTVV.

The rearrangement uses TRBV7-9 and TRBJ1-4, with a tentative D call TRBD1 (6 bases). This CDR3 region has 15 residues. The germline V and J ends were trimmed by 1 base and 8 bases, with 14 bases remaining between them. CDR1 is SEHNR and CDR2 is FQNEAQ in the germline V gene (reference sequence). The CDR3 DNA follows: TGTGCCAGCAGCTTAGTGCAGGGGATGGAGGAAAAACTGTTTTTT. It translates to CASSLVQGMEEKLFF.

This clonotype was observed a handful of times. The chain links TRBV27 to TRBJ1-2; the match to TRBD1 covers 8 bases. CDR3 size: 14 residues. Per the germline V gene, CDR1 is MNHEY and CDR2 is SMNVEV (reference sequence). The V segment lost 8 bases and the J segment 5 bases; nucleotides outside the gene matches: 10. The CDR3 DNA reads as TGTGCCAGCGCCCAGCAGGGGGCCGGGTATGGCTACACCTTC. Its translation is CASAQQGAGYGYTF.